Presented here are 17 T cell receptor beta chains from one specimen sequenced in a study of blood T cell repertoires in COVID-19. The data were produced by immunoSEQ multiplex PCR, yet TCRdb's version contains in-frame clones alone and is incomplete. The data show around 130,000 clones, roughly 88% seen once. The sequencing input was peripheral blood. The receptors were sampled from a man between 60 and 70 years old with active or convalescent COVID-19.

This clone was detected a few times. The chain carries TRBV19 and TRBJ2-1, with D tentatively TRBD2 (5 bases). V lost 6 bases, J lost 4 bases, and 16 bases lay in between. Germline values: CDR1 LNHDA, CDR2 SQIVND (reference sequence). This CDR3 has 15 amino acids. The CDR3 spells CASRTTSRAYNEQFF. CDR3 sequence (DNA): TGTGCCAGTAGAACAACTAGTAGGGCATACAATGAGCAGTTCTTC. Complete variable domain (other parts from reference TRBV19 and TRBJ2-1): DGGITQSPKYLFRKEGQNVTLSCEQNLNHDAMYWYRQDPGQGLRLIYYSQIVNDFQKGDIAEGYSVSREKKESFPLTVTSAQKNPTAFYLCASRTTSRAYNEQFFGPGTRLTVL.

The chain is built from TRBV9 and TRBJ1-4; 10 nucleotides align to TRBD1. CDR3 length: 14 residues. J was trimmed by 5 bases and V by 3 bases; bases with no gene match: 1. Germline V CDR1 and CDR2: SGDLS, YYNGEE. The CDR3 here is CASSAGQGNEKLFF. Here the CDR3 DNA reads TGTGCCAGCAGCGCGGGACAGGGGAATGAAAAACTGTTTTTT.

This clone turned up a few times. The J gene is TRBJ1-1, the V gene TRBV7-8, with 8 bases aligning to TRBD1. The CDR3 consists of 17 residues. Germline assignment: CDR1 SGHVS and CDR2 FQNEAQ. The V segment lost 5 bases and the J segment 0 bases; nucleotides outside the gene matches: 11. The CDR3 here is CASSKMQGAPMNTEAFF. The CDR3 DNA is TGTGCCAGCAGCAAAATGCAGGGGGCTCCCATGAACACTGAAGCTTTCTTT.

The chain is built from TRBV30 and TRBJ1-1; possibly TRBD1 for D (5 bases). This CDR3 is 13 amino acids long. With 7 bases removed from V and 4 bases from J, the gap between germline ends came to 16 bases. Germline loops: CDR1 GTSNPN, CDR2 SVGIG (reference sequence). The CDR3 is CASRGVEGTEAFF. CDR3 nucleotide sequence: TGTGCCTCACGGGGGGTCGAGGGCACTGAAGCTTTCTTT.

The gene calls are TRBV10-1 and TRBJ2-2; TRBD2 aligns across 9 bases. Germline V CDR1 and CDR2: WNHNN, SYGVQD (reference sequence). The CDR3 is 17 amino acids. J lost 6 bases, V lost 7 bases, and 15 bases had no gene match. The CDR3 DNA is TGCGCCAGCAATAACAGAACCTGGACTAGCGACCCCGGGGAGCTGTTTTTT. This encodes CASNNRTWTSDPGELFF.

This chain uses TRBV28 with TRBJ1-2; D ambiguous. Germline CDR1 is MDHEN and CDR2 is SYDVKM. There are 12 residues in the CDR3. V lost 5 bases and J lost 8, with 12 bases in between. CDR3 DNA sequence: TGTGCCAGCAGTCCACCCTCGGAGGGCTACACCTTC. Amino acids: CASSPPSEGYTF.

The chain combines TRBV6-6 with TRBJ1-4; the D is unclear. Trimming removed 6 bases at V and 7 bases at J, with 21 bases between. The CDR3 has 16 amino acids. The germline CDR1 and CDR2 sequences are MNHNY and SVGAGI (reference sequence). CDR3 nucleotide sequence: TGTGCCAGCAGCCACATCCAGGCGATGTCCGGTGAAAAACTGTTTTTT. Translating gives CASSHIQAMSGEKLFF.

This clone appeared a few times. This chain connects TRBV6-5 to TRBJ1-4; tentatively, D is TRBD1 (5 bases). In germline, CDR1 is MNHEY, CDR2 SVGAGI. The ends were cut back, 8 bases at V and 3 bases at J, with 10 bases in the middle. This CDR3 region has 13 residues. The CDR3 DNA reads as TGTGCCAGCCTCGGGGGTGCTAATGAAAAACTGTTTTTT. It yields the protein CASLGGANEKLFF.

Details on this clone: Other DNA variants within this sample encode the same CDR3. The rearrangement joins TRBV7-9 to TRBJ1-1; 9 bases match TRBD1. Unmatched junction bases numbered 1, after V lost 1 base and J lost 4 bases. The length of the CDR3 is 14 residues. The germline V gene encodes CDR1 SEHNR and CDR2 FQNEAQ (reference sequence). CDR3: CASSLGDRVTEAFF. DNA for the CDR3: TGTGCCAGCAGCTTAGGGGACAGGGTCACTGAAGCTTTCTTT.

On this clone itself: In the same sample, other DNA sequences code for this CDR3. The CDR3 protein is CASSVAGGSYNEQFF. CDR3 sequence (DNA): TGTGCCAGCAGCGTAGCTGGGGGGAGCTACAATGAGCAGTTCTTC. This chain connects TRBV9 to TRBJ2-1; TRBD2 might be the D (6 bases). Between the trimmed V and J ends, which lost 0 bases and 3 bases, there was a span of 10 bases. The CDR3 contains 15 residues. Germline CDR1 SGDLS, CDR2 YYNGEE.

This clone was picked up one time. The chain uses TRBV9 and TRBJ2-4, with a weak D call TRBD2 (6 bases). CDR1 SGDLS and CDR2 YYNGEE come from the germline V gene. Trimming removed 4 bases from V and 7 bases from J, with 15 bases in between. The CDR3 consists of 14 residues. CDR3 nucleotide sequence: TGTGCCAGCAGCATCGGGGGAGGAGGGAACATTCAGTACTTC. Translation: CASSIGGGGNIQYF.

This clone was found a few times. The chain combines TRBV10-3 with TRBJ1-2; 7 bases are shared with TRBD1. The CDR3 extends over 14 amino acids. In germline, CDR1 is ENHRY, CDR2 SYGVKD. V trimming: 4 bases; J trimming: 1 base; junction bases outside the gene matches: 3. The CDR3 loop is CAISGQGLNYGYTF. Here the CDR3 DNA reads TGTGCCATCAGTGGACAGGGACTTAACTATGGCTACACCTTC.

This rearrangement joins TRBV6-6 to TRBJ1-2; TRBD1 might be the D (6 bases). CDR1 and CDR2 (germline): MNHNY, SVGAGI (reference sequence). This CDR3 region has 14 residues. V lost 2 bases to trimming and J lost 4 bases, with 11 bases between them. The CDR3 DNA is TGTGCCAGCAGTTACCCGACAGGCGTCTATGGCTACACCTTC. Translating it yields CASSYPTGVYGYTF.

The rearrangement uses TRBV5-5 and TRBJ2-7, with D perhaps TRBD1 (6 bases). The CDR3 has 16 residues. The germline CDR1 and CDR2 sequences are SGHKS and YYEKEE (reference sequence). Trimming shortened V by 0 bases and J by 3 bases, and 16 bases separated the two germline ends. The CDR3 region has the DNA TGTGCCAGCAGCTTGGACGTCGGGGCCAGGGGCTACGAGCAGTACTTC. Encoded protein: CASSLDVGARGYEQYF.

V gene TRBV6-5 combines with J gene TRBJ1-1, with D uncertain. CDR1 is MNHEY and CDR2 is SVGAGI in the germline V gene. The CDR3 covers 13 residues. Between the trimmed V and J ends, which lost 2 bases and 5 bases, there was a span of 9 bases. CDR3 nucleotide sequence: TGTGCCAGCAGTTACCAGAGGAGGACTGAAGCTTTCTTT. This codes for CASSYQRRTEAFF.

V and J are TRBV27 and TRBJ1-1; no reliable D call. Trimming shortened V by 6 bases and J by 1 base, and 9 bases separated the two germline ends. Germline V gives CDR1 MNHEY, CDR2 SMNVEV (reference sequence). This CDR3 spans 13 amino acids. The CDR3 nucleotides are TGTGCCAGCAGCTCCACACCGAACACTGAAGCTTTCTTT. Protein: CASSSTPNTEAFF.

This chain uses TRBV28 with TRBJ1-1; D not certain. The CDR3 runs to 13 residues. Trimming removed 5 bases from V and 4 bases from J, with 11 bases in between. The germline gives CDR1 MDHEN, CDR2 SYDVKM. The CDR3 protein is CASSRPGGTEAFF. The CDR3 bases are TGTGCCAGCAGTCGCCCGGGAGGCACTGAAGCTTTCTTT. The full variable domain, in which reference TRBV28 and TRBJ1-1 provide the parts outside the CDR3, is DVKVTQSSRYLVKRTGEKVFLECVQDMDHENMFWYRQDPGLGLRLIYFSYDVKMKEKGDIPEGYSVSREKKERFSLILESASTNQTSMYLCASSRPGGTEAFFGQGTRLTVV.